This TCR beta chain was retrieved from a study of regulatory T cells in long-lasting Graves disease. The time point: newly diagnosed GD, antithyroid drugs for less than 3 months. Extracted RNA from PBMCs served as the source of the TCR library. Construction of TCR beta libraries relied on iRepertoire HTBI primers and on Arm-PCR targeting CDR3 regions. TCRdb used MiXCR to reprocess the multiplex PCR reads, holding one entry per CDR3 protein. Of approximately 350,000 distinct CDR3 sequences listed, about 16% are singletons. The CDR3 loop spans 15 amino acids. Germline V gene data show CDR1 as SGHRS and CDR2 as YFSETQ. J was trimmed by 6 bases and V by 6 bases; bases with no gene match: 11. The table lists this clonotype with many counts. These sequences were also reported in another study, on T cells in Graves' hyperthyroidism and ophthalmopathy.

Sequences were derived from peripheral blood mononuclear cells (PBMCs), sampled at new diagnosis, from a patient treated with antithyroid drugs. The chain employs TRBV5-1 and TRBJ2-2; TRBD1 agrees at 7 bases. This receptor was identified in a woman aged 18-29 years with Graves disease. The CDR3 reads CASTQTGLFSGELFF. Here the CDR3 DNA reads TGCGCCAGCACCCAGACAGGGTTGTTTTCCGGGGAGCTGTTTTTT.